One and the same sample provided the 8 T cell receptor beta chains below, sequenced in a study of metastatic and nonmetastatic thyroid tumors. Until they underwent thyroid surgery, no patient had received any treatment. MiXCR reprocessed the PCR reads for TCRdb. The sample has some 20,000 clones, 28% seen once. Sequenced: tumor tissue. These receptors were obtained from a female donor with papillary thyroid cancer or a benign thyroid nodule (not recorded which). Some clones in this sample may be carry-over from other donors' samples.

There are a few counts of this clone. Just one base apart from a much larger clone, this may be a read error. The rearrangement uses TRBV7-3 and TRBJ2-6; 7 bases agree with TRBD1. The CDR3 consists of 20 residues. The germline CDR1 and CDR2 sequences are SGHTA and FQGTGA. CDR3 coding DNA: TGTACCAGCAGCTTAATTCCGAGGCCGGGACAGAGCTCTGGGGCCAACGTCCTGACTTTC. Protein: CTSSLIPRPGQSSGANVLTF.

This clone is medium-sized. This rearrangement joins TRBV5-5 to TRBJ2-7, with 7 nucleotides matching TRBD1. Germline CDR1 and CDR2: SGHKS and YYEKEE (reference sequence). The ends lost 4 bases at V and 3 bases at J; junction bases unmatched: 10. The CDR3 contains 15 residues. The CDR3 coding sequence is TGTGCCAGCAGCCCCCACAGGGGAGCTTTCTACGAGCAGTACTTC. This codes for CASSPHRGAFYEQYF.

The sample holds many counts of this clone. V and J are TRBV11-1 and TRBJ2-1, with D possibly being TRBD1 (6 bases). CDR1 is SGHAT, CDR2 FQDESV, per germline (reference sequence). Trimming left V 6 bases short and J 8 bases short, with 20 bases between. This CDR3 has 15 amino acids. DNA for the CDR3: TGTGCCAGCAGGCCAGCCCGACAGGTCGGGGATGAGCAGTTCTTC. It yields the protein CASRPARQVGDEQFF. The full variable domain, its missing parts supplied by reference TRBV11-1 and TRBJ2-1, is EAEVAQSPRYKITEKSQAVAFWCDPISGHATLYWYRQILGQGPELLVQFQDESVVDDSQLPKDRFSAERLKGVDSTLKIQPAELGDSAMYLCASRPARQVGDEQFFGPGTRLTVL.

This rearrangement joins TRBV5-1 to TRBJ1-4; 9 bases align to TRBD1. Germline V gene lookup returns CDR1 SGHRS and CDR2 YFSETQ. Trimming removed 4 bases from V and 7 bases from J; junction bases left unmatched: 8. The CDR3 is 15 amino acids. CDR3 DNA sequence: TGCGCCAGCAGCCTGACAGGGGGAGACGGTGAAAAACTGTTTTTT. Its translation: CASSLTGGDGEKLFF.

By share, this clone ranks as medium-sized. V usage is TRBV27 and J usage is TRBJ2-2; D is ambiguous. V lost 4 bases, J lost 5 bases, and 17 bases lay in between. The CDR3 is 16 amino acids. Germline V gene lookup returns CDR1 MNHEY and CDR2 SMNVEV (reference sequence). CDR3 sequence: CASSSQARARTGELFF. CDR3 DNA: TGTGCCAGCAGTTCTCAGGCCCGGGCGCGAACCGGGGAGCTGTTTTTT.

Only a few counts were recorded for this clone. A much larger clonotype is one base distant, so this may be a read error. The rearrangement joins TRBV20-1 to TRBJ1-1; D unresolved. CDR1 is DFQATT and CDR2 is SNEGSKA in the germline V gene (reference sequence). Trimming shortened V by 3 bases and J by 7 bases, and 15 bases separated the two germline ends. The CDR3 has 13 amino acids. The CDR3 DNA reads TGCAGTGCTAGGTCCCTTCTTTACAATGAAGCTTTCTTT. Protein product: CSARSLLYNEAFF.

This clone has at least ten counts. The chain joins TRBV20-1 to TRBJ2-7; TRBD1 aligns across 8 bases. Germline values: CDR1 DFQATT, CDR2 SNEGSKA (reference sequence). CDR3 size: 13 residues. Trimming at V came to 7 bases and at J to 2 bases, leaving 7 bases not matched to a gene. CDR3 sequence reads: CSVPGQDTYEQYF. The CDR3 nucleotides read TGCAGTGTTCCGGGACAGGACACCTACGAGCAGTACTTC.

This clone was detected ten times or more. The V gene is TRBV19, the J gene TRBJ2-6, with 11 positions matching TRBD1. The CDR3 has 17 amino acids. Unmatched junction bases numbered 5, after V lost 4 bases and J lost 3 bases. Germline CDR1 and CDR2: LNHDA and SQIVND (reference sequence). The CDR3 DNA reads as TGTGCCAGTAGTACGGACAGGGGGCATGGTGGGGCCAACGTCCTGACTTTC. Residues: CASSTDRGHGGANVLTF.